This entry describes one T cell receptor beta chain. Its antigen remains unidentified. No base quality information exists; no much larger clone differs at one position. Synthetic TCR analog templates were spiked into each PCR so that absolute template abundance could be estimated from read counts. Using the immunoSEQ assay, TCRbeta CDR3 regions were amplified from genomic DNA with bias-controlled V and J gene primers. Sequencing of rearranged TCRbeta segments was done at approximately 20X coverage. The authors' analysis ran thus. Clustering was used to correct sequencing errors, and CDR3s were annotated against IMGT so that V, D and J genes could be assigned. Only productive TCRbeta rearrangements were used in downstream analyses, excluding out-of-frame or stop-codon sequences. Clonality was computed as one minus Shannon entropy normalized by the log of the number of unique productive sequences. Clones differing between time points or between blood and tumor were identified by Fisher's exact test with Benjamini-Hochberg correction at adjusted p below 0.01. The source is immuneACCESS, and TCRdb retained only in-frame sequences with V and J called. Part of the clones is not carried over; for the studies checked, unresolved V genes explain less than half of this, and the remainder is unexplained. V and J calls and clone size follow that table, whereas D and trimming were derived from the DNA. The sample profile shows fewer than 40,000 clones; 80% to 95% of them were found once. 8.3% of the sample lies in the top ten.

This record belongs to a study of PD-L1 blockade in urothelial cancer listed by TCRdb under 2017. Turning to the overall study: All patients started therapy in about 2014 and received atezolizumab 1,200 mg intravenously every 3 weeks. Durable clinical benefit was defined as progression-free survival longer than 6 months, and TCR features were also tested against progression-free and overall survival. About nine tenths of the roughly 29 patients were identified as males with urothelial cancer of bladder origin, and a prior smoking history was reported by 18 of 29 patients. Durable clinical benefit was achieved by nine patients but not by the remaining 20. An exploratory multi-omic analysis was conducted of the somatic, immune and clinical correlates of response to PD-L1 blockade with atezolizumab in urothelial cancer. An ECOG performance status of 0 or 1 was recorded for the patients, and 0 to 3 prior chemotherapy regimens had been received by the patients. Pretreatment tumor samples, along with matched peripheral blood serially collected before and after atezolizumab treatment, were subjected to TCR sequencing. Around 29 patients had pretreatment blood TCR-seq, around 24 had at least one posttreatment blood collection, and around 24 had tumor TCR-seq. In the same patients who had TCR sequencing, pretreatment tumors also underwent whole exome sequencing and RNA sequencing. Blood samples gave a median of approximately 150,000 T cells and under 85,000 unique TCRs, with a median clonality of approximately 0.078. Blood samples were analyzed 3 weeks after the start of treatment (second dose) and 6 weeks after the start of treatment.

Paper-wide results and their limitations: Greater expansion of tumor-associated TCR clones in peripheral blood 3 weeks after the start of treatment was observed in patients with durable benefit (n of about 24, p = 0.022). Because the sample size was small (n = 29) and many of the analyses were exploratory, the results are meant to be hypothesis-generating. Improved progression-free and overall survival was found to be associated with pretreatment peripheral blood TCR clonality below the median.

The cohort comprised 29 patients with locally advanced or metastatic urothelial carcinoma treated at Memorial Sloan Kettering on a trial protocol. Peripheral blood mononuclear cells were collected from each patient pretreatment and during treatment, giving between 1 and 8 total time points per patient. The Qiagen DNeasy Blood extraction kit was used to purify genomic DNA from total PBMCs and from tumor samples. Collected pretreatment and during treatment, PBMCs were isolated and stored as previously described. This specimen was PBMCs, taken around atezolizumab (anti-PD-L1) treatment. The clonotype originates from a man aged 70 or older with urothelial cancer.

This receptor has the CDR3 CASSLAGEQGTQYF. The nucleotides are TGTGCCAGCAGTCTAGCGGGAGAACAGGGGACCCAGTACTTC. The rearranged segments are TRBV7-3 and TRBJ2-5, with TRBD2 identical over 10 junction bases. Reading the germline V gene gives CDR1 SGHTA and CDR2 FQGTGA. From its cysteine to its phenylalanine, the CDR3 spans 14 amino acids. The DNA shown is the 42-base CDR3, in frame from base 1. At the junction V is shortened by 6 bases and J by 7 bases; bases outside the gene matches: 8.